A selection of T cell receptor beta chains follows, all from one sample in a study of beta chain features in type 1 diabetes. Assay used: immunoSEQ multiplex PCR; TCRdb lists only in-frame clones, some missing. The data show 600,000 to 700,000 clones, 9.5% to 15% seen once. Material for sequencing was naive CD4+ T cells from blood. These receptors were collected from a man younger than 40 with type 1 diabetes. Each CDR3 is given with its conserved first and last residue. A D gene is named only where the DNA matches it firmly. Clone sizes are given selectively: once, few, many, or a class where the clone is expanded.

D: -
size: few
V: TRBV27
J: TRBJ1-4
CDR3: CASSISLSYEKLFF
DNA: TGTGCCAGCAGCATTAGTTTGTCCTATGAAAAACTGTTTTTT

D: -
size: -
V: TRBV18
J: TRBJ1-5
CDR3: CASSKENGNQPQHF
DNA: TGTGCCAGCTCTAAGGAAAACGGGAATCAGCCCCAGCATTTT

D: TRBD1
size: -
V: TRBV6-6
J: TRBJ1-2
CDR3: CASRPQGGKDYGYTF
DNA: TGTGCCAGCAGGCCGCAGGGGGGAAAAGACTATGGCTACACCTTC

D: TRBD1
size: -
V: TRBV10-2
J: TRBJ2-2
CDR3: CASRSQGTGELFF
DNA: TGCGCCAGCAGATCACAGGGGACCGGGGAGCTGTTTTTT

D: -
size: -
V: TRBV7-9
J: TRBJ2-1
CDR3: CASSLDGGTDDYNEQFF
DNA: TGTGCCAGCAGCTTAGACGGAGGGACGGATGATTACAATGAGCAGTTCTTC

D: -
size: few
V: TRBV6-5
J: TRBJ1-5
CDR3: CASSYEGHSNQPQHF
DNA: TGTGCCAGCAGTTACGAGGGGCATAGCAATCAGCCCCAGCATTTT

D: -
size: few
V: TRBV29-1
J: TRBJ2-3
CDR3: CSVAYAGASTDTQYF
DNA: TGCAGCGTTGCATATGCGGGGGCCAGCACAGATACGCAGTATTTT

D: -
size: -
V: TRBV7-9
J: TRBJ1-4
CDR3: CASSLGQGGGEKLFF
DNA: TGTGCCAGCAGCCTTGGGCAGGGAGGAGGTGAAAAACTGTTTTTT

D: -
size: -
V: TRBV28
J: TRBJ1-4
CDR3: CASSLLGGYNEKLFF
DNA: TGTGCCAGCAGTTTATTAGGAGGGTATAATGAAAAACTGTTTTTT

D: -
size: few
V: TRBV18
J: TRBJ1-4
CDR3: CASSLQTASVEKLFF
DNA: TGTGCCAGCTCACTACAGACCGCTTCGGTGGAAAAACTGTTTTTT

D: TRBD1
size: few
V: TRBV2
J: TRBJ2-7
CDR3: CASRSGTEITYEQYF
DNA: TGTGCCAGCAGATCCGGGACAGAGATCACCTACGAGCAGTACTTC

D: TRBD1
size: -
V: TRBV6-5
J: TRBJ2-1
CDR3: CASSRDRDYNEQFF
DNA: TGTGCCAGCAGTCGGGACAGGGACTACAATGAGCAGTTCTTC

D: -
size: -
V: TRBV30
J: TRBJ2-5
CDR3: CAWSLGEAETQYF
DNA: TGTGCCTGGAGTCTCGGAGAAGCGGAGACCCAGTACTTC

D: TRBD1
size: -
V: TRBV15
J: TRBJ2-5
CDR3: CATSEQGARRQETQYF
DNA: TGTGCCACCAGTGAACAGGGGGCGCGGAGGCAAGAGACCCAGTACTTC

D: -
size: few
V: TRBV4-2
J: TRBJ1-6
CDR3: CASSRVGNGSPLHF
DNA: TGTGCCAGCAGCCGTGTGGGGAACGGGTCACCCCTCCACTTT

D: -
size: -
V: TRBV14
J: TRBJ1-6
CDR3: CASSPLRGISPLHF
DNA: TGTGCCAGCAGCCCCCTGCGGGGGATATCACCCCTCCACTTT

D: TRBD1
size: few
V: TRBV29-1
J: TRBJ1-5
CDR3: CSVAQGGNQPQHF
DNA: TGCAGCGTTGCACAGGGGGGAAATCAGCCCCAGCATTTT